The clone carrying this T cell receptor (beta chain) was found a few times. The target antigen is unknown. The sample originates from a study of blood T cells in healthy people across ages. Trimming took off 5 bases at V and 11 bases at J, with 18 bases between the two ends. The CDR3 contains 13 residues. With a J-beta primer mix and a sample-barcoded 5' primer, a second PCR ran about 7 to 12 cycles. Via MiXCR, TCRdb re-called the 5' RACE reads, giving one row per CDR3 protein. The data show roughly 1.6 million distinct CDR3 sequences, about 31% seen once. Study results and caveats: Both naive CD4+ cell counts and diversity were greater in long-lived donors than in aged donors.

The sample consisted of blood. V is TRBV12-3 or TRBV12-4 and J is TRBJ2-5, with a weak D call TRBD1 (5 bases). The origin of this receptor is a young woman in good health. The CDR3 bases are TGTGCCAGCAGTCCGGGCAGGGCGCAAGAGCAGTACTTC. As protein: CASSPGRAQEQYF.